Each of the 14 T cell receptor beta chains below was sequenced from the same sample in a study of blood T cell repertoires in COVID-19. Clones were sequenced by immunoSEQ multiplex PCR, and TCRdb holds only the in-frame ones, with some missing. This sample has about 280,000 clones; roughly 80% occur once, and the top ten carry about 5%. Sequenced input: PBMCs or T cells enriched from blood (not recorded which). The receptors here all came from a man in his forties who had been exposed to COVID-19.

This chain joins TRBV5-1 and TRBJ2-1, with 8 nucleotides matching TRBD2. CDR1 is SGHRS and CDR2 is YFSETQ in the germline V gene. The CDR3 is 14 amino acids. The V segment lost 1 base and the J segment 7 bases; nucleotides outside the gene matches: 4. CDR3 amino acids: CASSLTSGTNEQFF. DNA for the CDR3: TGCGCCAGCAGCTTGACTAGCGGAACGAATGAGCAGTTCTTC.

CDR3 protein: CASSTSGTYEQYF. CDR3 nucleotide sequence: TGCGCCAGCAGCACCAGCGGGACCTACGAGCAGTACTTC. The V and J genes are TRBV4-1 and TRBJ2-7; TRBD2 agrees at 7 bases. Germline CDR1 reads MGHRA; CDR2 reads YSYEKL. V trimming: 5 bases; J trimming: 2 bases; junction bases outside the gene matches: 3. This CDR3 contains 13 residues.

This chain links TRBV24-1 with TRBJ2-5, with 7 nucleotides matching TRBD2. Germline-derived CDR1 and CDR2 are KGHDR and SFDVKD. There are 14 residues in the CDR3. V dropped 7 bases and J dropped 5; count of bases not matched to a gene: 9. Here the CDR3 DNA reads TGTGCCACCAGCGGCTCTACCGGGAGGGAGACCCAGTACTTC. This translates into CATSGSTGRETQYF.

The chain combines TRBV7-9 with TRBJ1-1; 7 bases fit TRBD1. Looked up from germline, CDR1 is SEHNR and CDR2 is FQNEAQ (reference sequence). This CDR3 has 18 residues. V lost 1 base and J lost 3; bases outside the gene matches: 14. The CDR3 region is CASSLGRDSSPSHTEAFF. CDR3 nucleotides: TGTGCCAGCAGCTTAGGCCGGGACAGCAGCCCTTCTCACACTGAAGCTTTCTTT.

This clone was seen just once. The gene calls are TRBV6-6 and TRBJ1-5, with D maybe TRBD1 (5 bases). The CDR3 loop spans 14 amino acids. V shed 6 bases and J shed 4 bases, with 13 bases lying between them. In germline, CDR1 is MNHNY, CDR2 SVGAGI (reference sequence). The CDR3 DNA reads as TGTGCCAGCAGGGACCGACAGCCGAATCAGCCCCAGCATTTT. Protein product: CASRDRQPNQPQHF.

This clone was detected only a few times. This chain links TRBV7-9 with TRBJ2-5; 10 nucleotides line up with TRBD2. V was clipped by 4 bases and J by 4 bases; unmatched bases: 3. Germline CDR1 and CDR2: SEHNR and FQNEAQ (reference sequence). The CDR3 totals 14 residues. CDR3 residues: CASSSRLAGETQYF. DNA of the CDR3: TGTGCCAGCAGCTCTCGACTAGCGGGAGAGACCCAGTACTTC. The variable domain in full, with the rest retrieved from reference TRBV7-9 and TRBJ2-5, is DTGVSQNPRHKITKRGQNVTFRCDPISEHNRLYWYRQTLGQGPEFLTYFQNEAQLEKSRLLSDRFSAERPKGSFSTLEIQRTEQGDSAMYLCASSSRLAGETQYFGPGTRLLVL.

This clone was seen more than once but under ten times. The V call is TRBV19, the J call TRBJ2-7; 13 bases line up with TRBD2. Germline V gene sequence: CDR1 LNHDA, CDR2 SQIVND (reference sequence). The CDR3 loop spans 15 amino acids. The trim removed 4 bases at V and 4 bases at J, leaving 4 bases unmatched. In nucleotides, the CDR3 is TGTGCCAGTAGTACGCGGACTAGCGGGAGTTACGAGCAGTACTTC. As protein: CASSTRTSGSYEQYF.

V is TRBV10-3 and J is TRBJ1-5, with 11 bases matching TRBD1. This CDR3 comprises 15 residues. The ends lost 4 bases at V and 5 bases at J; junction bases unmatched: 4. Germline V gene lookup returns CDR1 ENHRY and CDR2 SYGVKD. For the CDR3, the DNA is TGTGCCATCAGTGGGGGACAGGGGGTCGATCAGCCCCAGCATTTT. It encodes CAISGGQGVDQPQHF.

The chain carries TRBV5-1 and TRBJ1-1, with TRBD1 matching over 7 bases. CDR3 size: 14 residues. The V gene's germline CDR1 is SGHRS and CDR2 YFSETQ. V lost 0 bases to trimming and J lost 8 bases; unmatched junction nucleotides: 7. The CDR3 coding sequence is TGCGCCAGCAGCTTGGCAGGACAGGTTGTCGAAGCTTTCTTT. Translated: CASSLAGQVVEAFF.

The chain's CDR3 is CASSQGLGLAGGERYF. The CDR3 nucleotides read TGTGCCAGCAGCCAAGGGCTAGGGCTAGCGGGAGGGGAAAGGTACTTC. V gene TRBV3-1 (or the pseudogene TRBV3-2) combines with J gene TRBJ2-7; 12 bases match TRBD2. V dropped 1 base and J dropped 12; count of bases not matched to a gene: 13. CDR1 and CDR2 (germline): LGHDT, YNNKEL (reference sequence). This CDR3 has 16 residues.

This clone has more than one count but fewer than ten. The chain recombines TRBV11-2 with TRBJ2-4; maybe TRBD1 (5 bases). The CDR3 loop spans 15 amino acids. Germline lookup yields CDR1 SGHAT and CDR2 FQNNGV. V was trimmed by 6 bases and J by 9 bases, leaving 21 bases between them. The DNA for the CDR3 is TGTGCCAGCAGTCCGACGATCGGACAACCGACCATTCAGTACTTC. It codes for CASSPTIGQPTIQYF.

The rearrangement joins TRBV4-1 to TRBJ2-2; TRBD1 might be the D (6 bases). The germline CDR1 and CDR2 sequences are MGHRA and YSYEKL. With 0 bases removed from V and 5 bases from J, the gap between germline ends came to 13 bases. CDR3 size: 16 residues. The CDR3 DNA sequence: TGCGCCAGCAGCCAAGATGGGACACCCTTTACCGGGGAGCTGTTTTTT. It specifies CASSQDGTPFTGELFF.

This chain connects TRBV7-3 to TRBJ1-2; the match to TRBD1 covers 9 bases. The CDR3 covers 16 residues. CDR1 SGHTA and CDR2 FQGTGA come from the germline V gene. V was clipped by 1 base and J by 2 bases; unmatched bases: 5. CDR3 DNA sequence: TGTGCCAGCAGCTTAAAGGACAGGGGCAACAACTATGGCTACACCTTC. Encoded protein: CASSLKDRGNNYGYTF.

The chain couples TRBV28 to TRBJ1-1; tentative D call: TRBD1 (6 bases). The CDR3 has 17 residues. V shed 1 base and J shed 1 base, with 16 bases lying between them. From germline, CDR1 is MDHEN and CDR2 SYDVKM. This CDR3 is CASSLLVAGAGNTEAFF. For the CDR3, the DNA is TGTGCCAGCAGTTTATTAGTCGCGGGGGCGGGGAACACTGAAGCTTTCTTT. Combining the CDR3 with reference TRBV28 and TRBJ1-1 gives the whole variable domain DVKVTQSSRYLVKRTGEKVFLECVQDMDHENMFWYRQDPGLGLRLIYFSYDVKMKEKGDIPEGYSVSREKKERFSLILESASTNQTSMYLCASSLLVAGAGNTEAFFGQGTRLTVV.